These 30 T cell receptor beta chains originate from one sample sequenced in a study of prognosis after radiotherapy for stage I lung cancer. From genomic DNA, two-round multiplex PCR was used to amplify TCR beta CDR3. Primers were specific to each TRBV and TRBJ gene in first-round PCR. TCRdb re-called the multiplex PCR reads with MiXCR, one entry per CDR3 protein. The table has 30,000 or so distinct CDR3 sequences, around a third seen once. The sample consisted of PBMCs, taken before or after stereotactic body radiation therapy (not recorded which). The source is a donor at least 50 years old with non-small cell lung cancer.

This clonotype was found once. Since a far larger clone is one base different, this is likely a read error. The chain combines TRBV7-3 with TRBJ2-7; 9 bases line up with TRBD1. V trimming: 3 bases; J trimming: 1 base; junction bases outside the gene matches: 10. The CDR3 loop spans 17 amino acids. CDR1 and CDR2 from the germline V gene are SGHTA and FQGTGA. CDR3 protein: CASSFEIGTGNSYEQYF. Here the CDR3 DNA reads TGTGCCAGCAGCTTTGAAATCGGGACAGGGAATTCCTACGAGCAGTACTTC.

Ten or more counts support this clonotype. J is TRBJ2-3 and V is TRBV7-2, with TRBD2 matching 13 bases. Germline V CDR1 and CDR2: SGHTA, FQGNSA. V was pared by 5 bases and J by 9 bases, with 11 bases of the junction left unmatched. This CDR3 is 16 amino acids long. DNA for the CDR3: TGTGCCAGCAGCCCAAGACTAGCGGGAGGTGTCCGGACGCAGTATTTT. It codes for CASSPRLAGGVRTQYF.

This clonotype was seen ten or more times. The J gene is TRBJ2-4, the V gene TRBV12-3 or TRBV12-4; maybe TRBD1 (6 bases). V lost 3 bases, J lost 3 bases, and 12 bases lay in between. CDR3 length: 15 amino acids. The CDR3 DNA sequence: TGTGCCAGCAGTTTCGACAGGATAAACAAAAACATTCAGTACTTC. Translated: CASSFDRINKNIQYF.

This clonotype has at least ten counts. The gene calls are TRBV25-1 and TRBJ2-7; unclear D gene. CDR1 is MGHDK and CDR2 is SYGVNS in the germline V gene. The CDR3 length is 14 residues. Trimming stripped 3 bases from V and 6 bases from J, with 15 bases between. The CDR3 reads CASSEAGPIPEQYF. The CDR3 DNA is TGTGCCAGCAGTGAGGCAGGACCCATCCCCGAGCAGTACTTC.

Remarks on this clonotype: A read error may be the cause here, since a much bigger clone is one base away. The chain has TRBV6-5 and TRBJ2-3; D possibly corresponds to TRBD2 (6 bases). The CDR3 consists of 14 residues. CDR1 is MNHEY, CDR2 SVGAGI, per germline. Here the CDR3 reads CTSSCGEGTDTQYF. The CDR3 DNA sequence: TGTACCAGCAGTTGCGGGGAGGGCACAGATACGCAGTATTTT.

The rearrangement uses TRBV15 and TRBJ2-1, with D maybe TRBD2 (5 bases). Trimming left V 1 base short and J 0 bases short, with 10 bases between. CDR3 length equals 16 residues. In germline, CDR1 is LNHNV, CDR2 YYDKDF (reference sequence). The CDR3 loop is CATSRVSGISYNEQFF. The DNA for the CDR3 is TGTGCCACCAGCAGAGTGAGCGGTATCTCCTACAATGAGCAGTTCTTC.

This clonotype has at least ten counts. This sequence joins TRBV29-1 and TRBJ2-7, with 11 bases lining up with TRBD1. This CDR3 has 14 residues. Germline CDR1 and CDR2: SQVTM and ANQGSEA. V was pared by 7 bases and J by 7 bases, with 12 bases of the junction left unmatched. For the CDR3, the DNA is TGCAGCGACCTACTGGACAGGGGGCCGGGGGAGCAGTACTTC. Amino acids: CSDLLDRGPGEQYF.

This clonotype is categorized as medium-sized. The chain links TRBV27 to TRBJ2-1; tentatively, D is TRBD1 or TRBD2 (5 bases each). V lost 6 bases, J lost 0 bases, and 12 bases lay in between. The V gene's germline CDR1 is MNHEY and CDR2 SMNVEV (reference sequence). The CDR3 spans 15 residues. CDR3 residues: CASSLGRSSYNEQFF. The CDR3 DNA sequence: TGTGCCAGCAGCTTGGGACGGAGCTCCTACAATGAGCAGTTCTTC.

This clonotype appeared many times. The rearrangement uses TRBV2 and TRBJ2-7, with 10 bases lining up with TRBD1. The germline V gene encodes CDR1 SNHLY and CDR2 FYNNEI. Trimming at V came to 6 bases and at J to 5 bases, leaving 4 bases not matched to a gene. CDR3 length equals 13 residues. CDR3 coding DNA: TGTGCCAGCAGCGAGGGGACAGGGGACGAGCAGTACTTC. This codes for CASSEGTGDEQYF.

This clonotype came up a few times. CDR3 sequence: CASSESGWQGGFNEQFF. For the CDR3, the DNA is TGCGCCAGCAGTGAGTCCGGTTGGCAGGGAGGTTTCAATGAGCAGTTCTTC. This chain connects TRBV10-1 to TRBJ2-1; a possible D gene is TRBD2 (6 bases). V dropped 0 bases and J dropped 6 bases, with 18 bases sitting between them. This CDR3 contains 17 residues. CDR1 is WNHNN and CDR2 is SYGVQD in the germline V gene (reference sequence).

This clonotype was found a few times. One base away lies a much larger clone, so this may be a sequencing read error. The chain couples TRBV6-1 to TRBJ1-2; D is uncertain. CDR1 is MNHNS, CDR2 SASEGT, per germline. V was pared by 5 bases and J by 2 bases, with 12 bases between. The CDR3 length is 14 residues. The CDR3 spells CASSQLAENYGYTF. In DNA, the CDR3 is TGTGCCAGCAGTCAACTGGCCGAGAACTATGGCTACACCTTC.

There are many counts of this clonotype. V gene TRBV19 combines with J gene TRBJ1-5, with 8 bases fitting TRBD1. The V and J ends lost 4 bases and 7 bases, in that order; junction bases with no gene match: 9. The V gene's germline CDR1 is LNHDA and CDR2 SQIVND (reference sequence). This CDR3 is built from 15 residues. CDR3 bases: TGTGCCAGTAGTAAAGGACAGGGTGTCCGGCAGCCCCAGCATTTT. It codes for CASSKGQGVRQPQHF.

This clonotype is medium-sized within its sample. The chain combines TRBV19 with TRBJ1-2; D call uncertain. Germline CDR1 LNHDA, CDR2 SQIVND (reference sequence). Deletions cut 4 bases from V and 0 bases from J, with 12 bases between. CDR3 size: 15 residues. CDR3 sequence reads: CASSRTRPANYGYTF. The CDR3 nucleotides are TGTGCCAGTAGTAGAACAAGGCCAGCTAACTATGGCTACACCTTC. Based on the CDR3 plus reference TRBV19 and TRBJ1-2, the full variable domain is DGGITQSPKYLFRKEGQNVTLSCEQNLNHDAMYWYRQDPGQGLRLIYYSQIVNDFQKGDIAEGYSVSREKKESFPLTVTSAQKNPTAFYLCASSRTRPANYGYTFGSGTRLTVV.

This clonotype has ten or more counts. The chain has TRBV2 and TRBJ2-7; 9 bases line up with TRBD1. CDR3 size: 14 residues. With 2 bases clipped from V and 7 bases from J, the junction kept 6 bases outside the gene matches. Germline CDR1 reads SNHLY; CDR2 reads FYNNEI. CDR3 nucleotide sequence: TGTGCCAGCAGTGAATTACAGGGGGCTTTTGAGCAGTACTTC. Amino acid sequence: CASSELQGAFEQYF.

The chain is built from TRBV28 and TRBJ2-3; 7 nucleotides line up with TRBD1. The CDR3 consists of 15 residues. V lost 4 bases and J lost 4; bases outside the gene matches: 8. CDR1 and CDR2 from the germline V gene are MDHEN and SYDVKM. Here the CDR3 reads CASSSDRDGADTQYF. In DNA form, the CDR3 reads TGTGCCAGCAGTTCCGACAGGGATGGGGCAGATACGCAGTATTTT.

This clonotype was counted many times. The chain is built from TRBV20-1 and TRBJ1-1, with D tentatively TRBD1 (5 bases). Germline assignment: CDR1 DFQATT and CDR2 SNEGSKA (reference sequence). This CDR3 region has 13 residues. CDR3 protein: CRTVRGIDTEAFF. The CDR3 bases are TGCAGGACAGTACGGGGGATCGACACTGAAGCTTTCTTT.

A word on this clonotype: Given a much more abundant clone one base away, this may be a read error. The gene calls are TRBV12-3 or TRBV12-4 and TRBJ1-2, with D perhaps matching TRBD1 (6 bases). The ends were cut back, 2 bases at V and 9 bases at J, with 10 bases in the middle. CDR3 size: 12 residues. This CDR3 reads CASSLRGGCYTF. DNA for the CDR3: TGTGCCAGCAGTTTAAGAGGGGGGTGCTACACCTTC.

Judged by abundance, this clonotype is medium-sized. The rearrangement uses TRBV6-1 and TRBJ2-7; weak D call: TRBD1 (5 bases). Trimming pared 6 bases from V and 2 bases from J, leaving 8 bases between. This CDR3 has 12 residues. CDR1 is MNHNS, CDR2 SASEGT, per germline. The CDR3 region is CASREQAYEQYF. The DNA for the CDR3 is TGTGCCAGCAGAGAACAGGCCTACGAGCAGTACTTC.

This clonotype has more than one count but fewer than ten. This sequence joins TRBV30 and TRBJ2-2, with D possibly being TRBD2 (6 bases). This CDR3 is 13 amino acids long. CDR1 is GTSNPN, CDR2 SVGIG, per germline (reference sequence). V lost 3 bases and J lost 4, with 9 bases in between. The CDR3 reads CAWRGGATGELFF. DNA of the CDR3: TGTGCCTGGAGAGGAGGGGCCACCGGGGAGCTGTTTTTT.

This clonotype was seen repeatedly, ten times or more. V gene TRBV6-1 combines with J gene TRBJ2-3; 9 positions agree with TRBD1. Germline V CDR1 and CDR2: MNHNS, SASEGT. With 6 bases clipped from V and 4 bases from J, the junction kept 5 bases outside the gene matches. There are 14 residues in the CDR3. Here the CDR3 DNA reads TGTGCCAGCAGCCCCCGGGACAGGGCAGATACGCAGTATTTT. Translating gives CASSPRDRADTQYF.

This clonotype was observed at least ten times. This CDR3 is CASQFESGNTIYF. In DNA, the CDR3 is TGTGCCAGCCAATTCGAGTCAGGAAACACCATATATTTT. The chain has TRBV3-1 and TRBJ1-3, with D unclear. Germline V gene sequence: CDR1 LGHDT, CDR2 YNNKEL (reference sequence). Trimming took off 8 bases at V and 4 bases at J, with 12 bases between the two ends. The CDR3 has 13 amino acids.

The chain's CDR3 is CATSRDGQGVPNEQYF. CDR3 coding DNA: TGTGCCACCAGCAGAGATGGTCAGGGTGTCCCCAACGAGCAGTACTTC. The V and J genes are TRBV15 and TRBJ2-7; a possible D gene is TRBD1 (5 bases). The CDR3 has 16 amino acids. Trimming removed 0 bases from V and 5 bases from J, with 17 bases in between. The germline V gene has CDR1 LNHNV and CDR2 YYDKDF (reference sequence).

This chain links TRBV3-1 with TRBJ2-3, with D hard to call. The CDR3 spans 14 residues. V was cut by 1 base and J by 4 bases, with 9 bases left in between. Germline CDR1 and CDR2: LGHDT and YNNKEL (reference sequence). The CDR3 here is CASSQARAADTQYF. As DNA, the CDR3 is TGTGCCAGCAGCCAAGCCCGAGCCGCAGATACGCAGTATTTT.

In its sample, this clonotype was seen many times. DNA for the CDR3: TGCAGCGTTGAGTCTGGGACAGGGTATGGCCGCGGGCAGTACTTC. Its protein is CSVESGTGYGRGQYF. The chain links TRBV29-1 to TRBJ2-7, with 9 positions matching TRBD1. Germline lookup yields CDR1 SQVTM and CDR2 ANQGSEA. V trimming: 3 bases; J trimming: 9 bases; junction bases outside the gene matches: 15. The CDR3 runs 15 residues.

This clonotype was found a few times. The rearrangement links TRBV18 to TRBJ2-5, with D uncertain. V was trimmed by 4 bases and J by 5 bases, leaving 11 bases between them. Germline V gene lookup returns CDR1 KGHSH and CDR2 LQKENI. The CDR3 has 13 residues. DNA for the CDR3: TGTGCCAGCTCACTAACCTCTCGGGAGACCCAGTACTTC. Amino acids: CASSLTSRETQYF. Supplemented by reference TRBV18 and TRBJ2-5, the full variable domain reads NAGVMQNPRHLVRRRGQEARLRCSPMKGHSHVYWYRQLPEEGLKFMVYLQKENIIDESGMPKERFSAEFPKEGPSILRIQQVVRGDSAAYFCASSLTSRETQYFGPGTRLLVL.

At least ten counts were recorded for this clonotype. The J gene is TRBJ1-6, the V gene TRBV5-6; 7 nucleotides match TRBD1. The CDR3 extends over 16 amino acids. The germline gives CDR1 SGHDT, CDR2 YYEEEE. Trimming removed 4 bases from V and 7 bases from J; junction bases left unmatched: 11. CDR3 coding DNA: TGTGCCAGCAGCCAGTACAGGGGTGGTCAGAATTCACCCCTCCACTTT. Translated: CASSQYRGGQNSPLHF.

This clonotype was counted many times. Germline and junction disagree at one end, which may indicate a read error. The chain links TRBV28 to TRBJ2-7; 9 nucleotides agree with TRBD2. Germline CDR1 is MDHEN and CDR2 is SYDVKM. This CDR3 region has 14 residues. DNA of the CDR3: TGTGCCAGCAGCCCTAGCGGGGTAACCTACGAGCAGTACTTT. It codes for CASSPSGVTYEQYF. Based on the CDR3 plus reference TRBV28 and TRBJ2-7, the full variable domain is DVKVTQSSRYLVKRTGEKVFLECVQDMDHENMFWYRQDPGLGLRLIYFSYDVKMKEKGDIPEGYSVSREKKERFSLILESASTNQTSMYLCASSPSGVTYEQYFGPGTRLTVT.

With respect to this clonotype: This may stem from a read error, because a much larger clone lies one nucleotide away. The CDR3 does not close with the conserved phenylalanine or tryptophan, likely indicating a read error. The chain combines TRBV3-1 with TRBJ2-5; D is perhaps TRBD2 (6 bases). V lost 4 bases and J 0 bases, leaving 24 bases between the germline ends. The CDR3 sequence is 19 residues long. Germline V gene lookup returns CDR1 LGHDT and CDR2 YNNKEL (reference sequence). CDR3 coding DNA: TGTGCCAGCAGCCCCCTTGAGGTAGCGGACTATTTGTACCAAGAGACCCAGTACCTC. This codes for CASSPLEVADYLYQETQYL.

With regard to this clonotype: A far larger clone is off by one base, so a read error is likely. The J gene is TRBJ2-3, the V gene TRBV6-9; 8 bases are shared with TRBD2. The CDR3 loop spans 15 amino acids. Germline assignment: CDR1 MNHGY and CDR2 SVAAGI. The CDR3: CASSLAGSSKDTQYF. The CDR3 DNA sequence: TGTGCCAGCAGTTTAGCGGGATCTAGCAAAGATACGCAGTATTTT.

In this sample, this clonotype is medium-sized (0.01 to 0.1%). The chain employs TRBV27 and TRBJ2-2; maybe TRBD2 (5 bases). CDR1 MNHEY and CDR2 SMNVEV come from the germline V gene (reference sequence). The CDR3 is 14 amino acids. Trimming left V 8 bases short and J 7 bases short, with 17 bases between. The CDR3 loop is CASAPADEGGELFF. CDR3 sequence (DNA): TGTGCCAGCGCCCCAGCGGACGAGGGCGGGGAGCTGTTTTTT.